In its sample, the clone carrying this T cell receptor beta chain was seen a few times. What it binds is unknown. The data are from a study of early T cells in non-severe SARS-CoV-2 infection. Study in general: Investigators sequenced bulk RNA drawn from unsorted whole blood, and chains remained unpaired.

Attachment of unique molecular identifiers was made to individual cDNA molecules. TCRdb re-derived calls from the 5' RACE reads in MiXCR, one entry per CDR3 protein. Here the sample spans about 67,000 distinct CDR3 sequences, under 14% being singletons. Notes on the study in general: Matches to VDJdb favored anti-spike CD8 responses and missed private and CD4 specificities.

Germline CDR1 reads MNHNY; CDR2 reads SVGAGI (reference sequence). Trimming stripped 6 bases from V and 2 bases from J, with 10 bases between. The CDR3 is made up of 13 amino acids. The source of this sequence is an adult who was a healthcare worker with PCR-confirmed SARS-CoV-2 infection or an uninfected control (not recorded which). Sequencing input: whole blood. The chain has TRBV6-6 and TRBJ1-1; no reliable D call. CDR3 nucleotide sequence: TGTGCCAGCAGCCCGAAAGTAAACACTGAAGCTTTCTTT. This codes for CASSPKVNTEAFF.